Detailed here is one TCR beta chain. Its antigen is unknown. This sample is part of a study of T cell responses to AZD1222 COVID-19 vaccine. Trimming took 4 bases from V and 4 from J, leaving 13 bases between them. The germline V gene has CDR1 MDHEN and CDR2 SYDVKM. This CDR3 is built from 14 residues. The protocol was immunoSEQ multiplex PCR, while the TCRdb copy is restricted to in-frame clones and leaves out a portion. The sample lists more than 95,000 clones; about 89% were seen once. The study's findings and limits: Clonal diversity was possibly underestimated, and the donors were mostly white British, with more females.

This chain connects TRBV28 to TRBJ2-5; D not certain. The TCR originated in an adult who received the MenACWY meningococcal vaccine as a control. Sequencing used peripheral blood, obtained 28 days after the second dose of the MenACWY control vaccine. Here the CDR3 reads CASSSPPALETQYF. As DNA, the CDR3 is TGTGCCAGCAGTTCACCCCCGGCTTTAGAGACCCAGTACTTC. The full variable domain, completed using reference TRBV28 and TRBJ2-5, is DVKVTQSSRYLVKRTGEKVFLECVQDMDHENMFWYRQDPGLGLRLIYFSYDVKMKEKGDIPEGYSVSREKKERFSLILESASTNQTSMYLCASSSPPALETQYFGPGTRLLVL.